The 30 T cell receptor beta chains presented below share a single source sample, sequenced in a study of T cells in women clearing cervical HPV infection. The method was immunoSEQ multiplex PCR; TCRdb's version includes in-frame clones alone and lacks a portion of them. This sample lists 45,000 to 50,000 clones; its ten largest clones have less than 40%. Sample: blood buffy coat. Receptors were obtained from a woman between 18 and 70 years old with a cervical HPV16 infection that either progressed to CIN3+ or cleared (not recorded which).

Worth noting for this clone: The read halts 3 residues ahead of the CDR3 end, with the missing end drawn from the germline J gene. J is TRBJ1-2 and V is TRBV30; 10 bases map to TRBD1. The CDR3 runs to 13 residues. Germline V gives CDR1 GTSNPN, CDR2 SVGIG (reference sequence). CDR3 DNA (partial): TGTGCCTGGGACGGGACAGGGGCTGGCGAC. The encoded protein is CAWDGTGAGD. The whole CDR3 protein is CAWDGTGAGDYTF.

Regarding this clone: Read sequence stops 3 residues before the CDR3 end, and the germline J gene provides the missing end. The rearrangement uses TRBV11-2 and TRBJ2-1; the D gene is possibly TRBD1 (5 bases). CDR1 and CDR2 (germline): SGHAT, FQNNGV. CDR3 length: 14 residues. The germline V and J ends were trimmed by 2 bases and 4 bases, with 9 bases remaining between them. CDR3 bases read: TGTGCCAGCAGCTTAATCGACAGTTACAATGAG. This translates into CASSLIDSYNE. The whole CDR3 protein is CASSLIDSYNEQFF.

As concerns this clone: The read falls 3 residues short of the CDR3 end, and the missing part is taken from the germline J gene. The V and J genes are TRBV19 and TRBJ1-4, with 7 bases lining up with TRBD1. The CDR3 consists of 14 residues. Per germline, CDR1 LNHDA and CDR2 SQIVND (reference sequence). The CDR3: CATQQGTEESPLFF. CDR3 bases read: TGTGCCACCCAACAGGGGACAGAAGAATCACCA.

As to this clone: The read ends 3 residues early relative to the CDR3; the germline J gene fills the gap. J is TRBJ2-1 and V is TRBV7-8; 10 bases are shared with TRBD2. CDR1 and CDR2 from the germline V gene are SGHVS and FQNEAQ. The CDR3 sequence is 17 residues long. The V gene end was trimmed by 4 bases and the J gene end by 5 bases; junction bases not matched to a gene: 11. CDR3 amino acids: CASSSLSGRAFNNEQFF. The CDR3 DNA, read in part, is TGTGCCAGCAGCTCCCTCAGCGGGAGGGCATTCAACAATGAG.

To note about this clone: From the germline J gene comes the end of the CDR3, since the read stops 3 residues before it. The chain couples TRBV5-1 to TRBJ2-7; 8 bases line up with TRBD2. CDR3 length: 15 residues. Trimming took 0 bases from V and 3 from J; bases not matched to a gene: 5. Germline CDR1 and CDR2: SGHRS and YFSETQ. CDR3 bases read: TGCGCCAGCAGCTTGGGGGCGGGGGGTTTCTACGAG. Translating it yields CASSLGAGGFYE. The whole CDR3 reads CASSLGAGGFYEQYF.

The sequenced CDR3 bases are TGTGCCAGCAGTGCTGCAGGGAGAGCCAACACCGGGGAG. Translation gives CASSAAGRANTGE. The full CDR3 protein reads CASSAAGRANTGELFF. The chain couples TRBV2 to TRBJ2-2; perhaps D is TRBD1 or TRBD2 (5 bases each). The read comes to an end 3 residues before the CDR3 does, leaving the germline J gene to fill in the end. With 4 bases removed from V and 2 bases from J, the gap between germline ends came to 14 bases. The CDR3 length is 16 residues. CDR1 is SNHLY and CDR2 is FYNNEI in the germline V gene.

Regarding this clone: Read sequence stops 3 residues before the CDR3 end, and the germline J gene provides the missing end. The J gene is TRBJ2-1, the V gene TRBV30; 11 bases line up with TRBD2. V was pared by 3 bases and J by 8 bases, with 9 bases of the junction left unmatched. The CDR3 is 15 residues long. Per germline, CDR1 GTSNPN and CDR2 SVGIG (reference sequence). The CDR3 loop is CAWRGLAALGYEQFF. The DNA read from the CDR3 is TGTGCCTGGAGGGGACTAGCGGCCCTCGGCTATGAG.

Comments on this clone: The read gets to within 3 residues of the CDR3 end, and the germline J gene fills in the rest. The chain carries TRBV2 and TRBJ2-5; D is possibly TRBD1 (6 bases). The CDR3 is 15 residues long. Germline values: CDR1 SNHLY, CDR2 FYNNEI. Trimming took 6 bases from V and 1 from J, leaving 15 bases between them. The CDR3 DNA, read in part, is TGTGCCAGCAGCTTCCCGGGACACCTCCAAGAGACC. Translated, it gives CASSFPGHLQET. The entire CDR3 sequence reads CASSFPGHLQETQYF.

Turning to this clone: Read coverage stops 3 residues before the CDR3 terminus; the germline J gene supplies the remainder. J is TRBJ2-3 and V is TRBV5-4; TRBD2 matches 12 bases. The CDR3 totals 16 residues. V lost 4 bases, J lost 4 bases, and 7 bases stayed unmatched. The germline gives CDR1 SGHNT, CDR2 YYREEE (reference sequence). The sequenced part of the CDR3 DNA is TGTGCCAGCAGCAAGGGACTAGCGGGCACACCAGATACG. Amino acids: CASSKGLAGTPDT. The entire CDR3 sequence reads CASSKGLAGTPDTQYF.

Note on this clone: The CDR3 end falls 3 residues outside the read, so it is completed with the germline J gene. This chain joins TRBV7-8 and TRBJ2-5; D may be TRBD2 (6 bases). V was trimmed by 5 bases and J by 2 bases, leaving 18 bases between them. In germline, CDR1 is SGHVS, CDR2 FQNEAQ. The CDR3 extends over 16 amino acids. The sequenced CDR3 bases are TGTGCCAGCAGCCCCTTCGGAGCTAGCGATCAAGAGACC. As protein: CASSPFGASDQET. The full CDR3 is CASSPFGASDQETQYF. Full variable domain (remainder filled in from reference TRBV7-8 and TRBJ2-5): GAGVSQSPRYKVAKRGQDVALRCDPISGHVSLFWYQQALGQGPEFLTYFQNEAQLDKSGLPSDRFFAERPEGSVSTLKIQRTQQEDSAVYLCASSPFGASDQETQYFGPGTRLLVL.

Comment on this clone: The CDR3 goes on 3 residues after the read ends, and that part is filled in from the germline J gene. The chain recombines TRBV11-1 with TRBJ1-2, with D maybe TRBD1 (6 bases). The germline gives CDR1 SGHAT, CDR2 FQDESV (reference sequence). This CDR3 spans 15 amino acids. Between the trimmed V and J ends, which lost 4 bases and 4 bases, there was a span of 16 bases. The CDR3 loop reads CASSSQSGTSYGYTF. The part of the CDR3 DNA that was read is TGTGCCAGCAGCTCCCAATCCGGGACAAGCTATGGC.

As for this clone: The read is 3 residues too short to cover the CDR3 end, so that end is filled in from the germline J gene. This chain connects TRBV4-1 to TRBJ2-2, with 10 nucleotides matching TRBD1. This CDR3 is built from 15 residues. Per germline, CDR1 MGHRA and CDR2 YSYEKL. V was clipped by 3 bases and J by 6 bases; unmatched bases: 4. CDR3 DNA (partial): TGCGCCAGCAGCCAGGGACAGGGGTTGTCCGGGGAG. This gives the protein CASSQGQGLSGE. The whole CDR3 sequence reads CASSQGQGLSGELFF.

A remark on this clone: Coverage ceases 3 residues before the CDR3 finishes, and the germline J gene fills in the end. The chain combines TRBV18 with TRBJ2-1; 12 bases are shared with TRBD1. Germline assignment: CDR1 KGHSH and CDR2 LQKENI. J gave up 9 bases and V 6 bases, and 9 bases lay outside the gene matches. The CDR3 is made up of 15 amino acids. The CDR3 reads CASSHPGQGASEQFF. Incomplete CDR3 DNA: TGTGCCAGCTCTCACCCGGGACAGGGGGCTAGTGAG.

Of note for this clone: Read sequence stops 3 residues before the CDR3 end, and the germline J gene provides the missing end. This rearrangement joins TRBV20-1 to TRBJ1-1; D remains ambiguous. From germline, CDR1 is DFQATT and CDR2 SNEGSKA (reference sequence). The CDR3 totals 11 residues. V lost 1 base and J 6 bases, leaving 6 bases between the germline ends. The CDR3 bases that were read are TGCAGTGCTAGAGTAACTTCTGAA. As protein: CSARVTSE. The CDR3 reads in full as CSARVTSEAFF.

With respect to this clone: Read sequence stops 3 residues before the CDR3 end, and the germline J gene provides the missing end. This chain joins TRBV6-2 or TRBV6-3 and TRBJ1-5, with TRBD1 matching 7 bases. Germline V gives CDR1 MNHEY, CDR2 SVGEGT. The CDR3 contains 13 residues. J lost 3 bases, V lost 7 bases, and 3 bases had no gene match. The CDR3 DNA, read in part, is TGTGCCAGCAAGGGGGCGGCCAATCAGCCC. Amino acid sequence: CASKGAANQP. The whole CDR3 sequence reads CASKGAANQPQHF.

For this clone: The read finishes 3 residues shy of the CDR3 end, and the germline J gene is used to complete it. The gene calls are TRBV7-3 and TRBJ2-3, with D possibly being TRBD1 (6 bases). Per the germline V gene, CDR1 is SGHTA and CDR2 is FQGTGA. Trimming removed 5 bases from V and 2 bases from J, with 11 bases in between. The CDR3 is 14 amino acids. CDR3 residues: CASSMDSITDTQYF. The CDR3 DNA, read in part, is TGTGCCAGCAGCATGGACAGTATCACAGATACG.

The CDR3 spells CAWSPRQGYGQYF. The sequenced CDR3 bases are TGTGCCTGGAGTCCTCGACAGGGTTATGGT. The gene calls are TRBV30 and TRBJ2-4; 7 nucleotides line up with TRBD1. The read falls 3 residues short of the CDR3 end, and the missing part is taken from the germline J gene. The CDR3 is 13 residues long. The germline CDR1 and CDR2 sequences are GTSNPN and SVGIG (reference sequence).

As for this clone: With the read ending 3 residues before the CDR3 end, the germline J gene is used to fill in that end. V is TRBV5-1 and J is TRBJ1-2; D is unclear. Germline lookup yields CDR1 SGHRS and CDR2 YFSETQ. With 1 base removed from V and 1 base from J, the gap between germline ends came to 8 bases. CDR3 size: 14 residues. The DNA read from the CDR3 is TGCGCCAGCAGCTTGCAGTCCATTAACTATGGC. It is translated as CASSLQSINYG. The full CDR3 sequence reads CASSLQSINYGYTF.

A word on this clone: Coverage ceases 3 residues before the CDR3 finishes, and the germline J gene fills in the end. The identical CDR3 is also encoded by other nucleotide sequences in the sample. This sequence joins TRBV19 and TRBJ1-3; 7 bases are shared with TRBD1. The V gene end was trimmed by 4 bases and the J gene end by 2 bases; junction bases not matched to a gene: 8. Germline loops: CDR1 LNHDA, CDR2 SQIVND (reference sequence). The CDR3 sequence is 16 residues long. The part of the CDR3 DNA that was read is TGTGCCAGTAGTACCTTGACAGGGCTTACTGGAAACACC. As protein: CASSTLTGLTGNT. The full-length CDR3 reads as CASSTLTGLTGNTIYF.

As regards this clone: The observed sequence ends 3 residues before the CDR3 terminus, with the missing tail filled in from the germline J gene. The chain joins TRBV29-1 to TRBJ1-2; no firm D call. Germline-derived CDR1 and CDR2 are SQVTM and ANQGSEA. Trimming took 3 bases from V and 7 from J, leaving 12 bases between them. The CDR3 sequence is 12 residues long. This CDR3 is CSVDSLRSGYTF. The sequenced CDR3 bases are TGCAGCGTTGATTCCCTCCGTAGTGGC.

To note about this clone: The CDR3 end falls 3 residues outside the read, so it is completed with the germline J gene. V is TRBV5-1 and J is TRBJ2-7, with 7 bases lining up with TRBD2. The J segment lost 4 bases and the V segment lost 4 bases, leaving 8 bases of the junction unmatched. The CDR3 loop spans 14 amino acids. Germline assignment: CDR1 SGHRS and CDR2 YFSETQ. CDR3 sequence: CASSLRTGGYEQYF. Incomplete CDR3 DNA: TGCGCCAGCAGCCTCAGGACGGGGGGATACGAG.

As concerns this clone: With the read ending 3 residues before the CDR3 end, the germline J gene is used to fill in that end. The rearrangement joins TRBV11-2 to TRBJ1-1; the D gene is possibly TRBD1 (5 bases). CDR3 length equals 15 residues. Between the trimmed V and J ends, which lost 5 bases and 4 bases, there was a span of 17 bases. CDR1 SGHAT and CDR2 FQNNGV come from the germline V gene. Incomplete CDR3 DNA: TGTGCCAGCAGCGGGTCTAACGGGGGTGGCACTGAA. This encodes CASSGSNGGGTE. The entire CDR3 reads CASSGSNGGGTEAFF.

Comment on this clone: The read ends 3 residues early relative to the CDR3; the germline J gene fills the gap. The rearrangement joins TRBV5-1 to TRBJ2-5, with 8 bases aligning to TRBD2. In germline, CDR1 is SGHRS, CDR2 YFSETQ. The length of the CDR3 is 15 residues. With V trimmed by 5 bases and J by 4 bases, 10 bases remained unmatched. CDR3 bases read: TGCGCCAGCAGTTCGGGACTAGAGGAAGCAGAGACC. It translates to CASSSGLEEAET. The complete CDR3 sequence is CASSSGLEEAETQYF.

As regards this clone: From the germline J gene comes the end of the CDR3, since the read stops 3 residues before it. The rearrangement links TRBV20-1 to TRBJ1-1, with a possible D match to TRBD1 (5 bases). Germline V lookup: CDR1 DFQATT, CDR2 SNEGSKA (reference sequence). The CDR3 runs 12 residues. The V end was cut by 5 bases, the J end by 2 bases, with 9 bases between. The CDR3 here is CSAFDRNTEAFF. CDR3 DNA, as far as it was read: TGCAGTGCTTTCGACAGAAACACTGAA.

A remark on this clone: The CDR3 extends 3 residues past the end of the read, so its final part is completed from the germline J gene. The chain recombines TRBV10-1 with TRBJ1-3; D is uncertain. CDR1 WNHNN and CDR2 SYGVQD come from the germline V gene (reference sequence). This CDR3 has 13 amino acids. The V and J ends lost 2 bases and 3 bases respectively, with 5 bases between them. The CDR3 bases that were read are TGCGCCAGCAGTGAGGCGAATGGAAACACC. Its translation is CASSEANGNT. The full CDR3 reads CASSEANGNTIYF.

About this clone: Relative to the germline gene, one junction end is altered; a read error may explain this. The CDR3 end is not reached by the read, which stops 3 residues before it; the germline J gene fills it in. J is TRBJ2-1 and V is TRBV4-1, with 7 bases identical to TRBD2. Germline V gene sequence: CDR1 MGHRA, CDR2 YSYEKL. The CDR3 runs to 15 residues. The CDR3 here is CTSSIGGLSYNEQFF. The sequenced part of the CDR3 DNA is TGCACCAGCAGCATCGGGGGGTTATCCTACAATGAG.

Comments on this clone: The read halts 3 residues ahead of the CDR3 end, with the missing end drawn from the germline J gene. This chain links TRBV6-1 with TRBJ1-5, with D possibly matching TRBD1 (5 bases). CDR3 length: 16 amino acids. Germline V gene sequence: CDR1 MNHNS, CDR2 SASEGT. Incomplete CDR3 DNA: TGTGCCAGCAGTGAACCCAGTACCCTAATAAGGGGACCC. Its protein is CASSEPSTLIRGP. The full CDR3 protein is CASSEPSTLIRGPQHF.

As for this clone: With the read ending 3 residues before the CDR3 end, the germline J gene is used to fill in that end. The chain employs TRBV20-1 and TRBJ2-5, with 7 bases matching TRBD2. This CDR3 spans 14 amino acids. The germline CDR1 and CDR2 sequences are DFQATT and SNEGSKA (reference sequence). V dropped 6 bases and J dropped 5; count of bases not matched to a gene: 12. CDR3 bases read: TGCAGTGCGATAGACCGGACTAGTGTGGAGACC. It specifies CSAIDRTSVET. The whole CDR3 region reads CSAIDRTSVETQYF.

Details on this clone: The CDR3 end falls 3 residues outside the read, so it is completed with the germline J gene. The chain employs TRBV2 and TRBJ1-2; 7 bases are shared with TRBD1. Trimming at V came to 8 bases and at J to 7 bases, leaving 13 bases not matched to a gene. Germline values: CDR1 SNHLY, CDR2 FYNNEI. This CDR3 comprises 14 residues. CDR3 amino acids: CASGLVGGVVGYTF. The sequenced part of the CDR3 DNA is TGTGCCAGCGGCCTAGTAGGGGGCGTGGTTGGC.

On this clone: The CDR3 extends 3 residues past the end of the read, so its final part is completed from the germline J gene. The V call is TRBV7-2, the J call TRBJ2-2; 10 bases match TRBD1. This CDR3 spans 15 amino acids. In germline, CDR1 is SGHTA, CDR2 FQGNSA. The DNA read from the CDR3 is TGTGCCAGCAGCTTTAGGGACAGGGGTAATGAAAAG. This encodes CASSFRDRGNEK. The full CDR3 sequence reads CASSFRDRGNEKLFF.